Described below is a single TCR beta chain sequence and its context. The antigen remains undetermined. Sequencing was performed with immunoSEQ multiplex PCR; in TCRdb, only in-frame clones are kept and a portion is missing. Counted here are some 150,000 clones, approximately 87% occurring once; the ten biggest clones make up approximately 5.1%. This specimen belongs to a study of T cell responses to AZD1222 COVID-19 vaccine. Study outcomes and limitations: Spike-specific TCR breadth rose after two AZD1222 doses, and depth rose as well. The span of vaccine-associated CD4 TCRs extended across spike, with dominance at 160-218 and 743-854. Females outnumbered males among donors, who were mostly white British; clonal diversity was possibly underestimated.

Trimming cost V 2 bases and J 11 bases, with 13 bases left between them. Germline CDR1 MNHEY, CDR2 SVGEGT. The CDR3 sequence is 14 residues long. The material sequenced was peripheral blood, taken on day 0 of MenACWY control vaccination. The origin of this receptor is an adult in good health. V gene TRBV6-2 or TRBV6-3 combines with J gene TRBJ1-6; D gene uncertain. CDR3 loop: CASSYGQLKAPLHF. The CDR3 DNA reads as TGTGCCAGCAGTTACGGCCAACTAAAAGCACCCCTCCACTTT.